One sample yielded the 10 T cell receptor beta chains listed below, sequenced in a study of cytomegalovirus exposure and HLA in healthy donors (dated 2017 in TCRdb). The protocol used for the library was the immunoSEQ multiplex PCR assay. Sourced from immuneACCESS, this table was stored by TCRdb with only in-frame sequences that have V and J called. A share of the clones is absent; for the studies checked, an unresolved V gene accounts for under half, and the remainder has no known explanation. The sample table shows 220,000 or so clones, and 80% to 90% are seen once. The top ten clones comprise approximately 2% of the sample. Sequencing input: PBMCs. The receptors were gathered from a woman aged 18 to 35 in good health and CMV-seropositive.

V is TRBV27 and J is TRBJ2-7; 12 bases are shared with TRBD2. Germline V CDR1 and CDR2: MNHEY, SMNVEV (reference sequence). The CDR3 extends over 15 amino acids. The V gene end was trimmed by 5 bases and the J gene end by 4 bases; junction bases not matched to a gene: 6. CDR3: CASSLAGGAVYEQYF. In nucleotides, the CDR3 is TGTGCCAGCAGTCTAGCGGGAGGGGCGGTTTACGAGCAGTACTTC.

CDR3 DNA sequence: TGTGCCAGCAGGGGAGGGGGGCTTAGGGGTACTGAAGCTTTCTTT. It encodes CASRGGGLRGTEAFF. V gene TRBV5-4 combines with J gene TRBJ1-1; tentatively, D is TRBD1 (6 bases). In germline, CDR1 is SGHNT, CDR2 YYREEE (reference sequence). V lost 5 bases to trimming and J lost 5 bases, with 19 bases between them. CDR3 length equals 15 residues.

This chain links TRBV19 with TRBJ1-1; D is perhaps TRBD1 (6 bases). Deletions cut 4 bases from V and 4 bases from J, with 10 bases between. This CDR3 spans 13 amino acids. Germline lookup yields CDR1 LNHDA and CDR2 SQIVND (reference sequence). The CDR3 here is CASSNGGLTEAFF. The CDR3 coding sequence is TGTGCCAGTAGTAACGGGGGGCTCACTGAAGCTTTCTTT.

Only a few counts were recorded for this clone. The V call is TRBV6-1, the J call TRBJ2-7; 10 bases map to TRBD2. Germline V gene sequence: CDR1 MNHNS, CDR2 SASEGT. The length of the CDR3 is 15 residues. V lost 1 base to trimming and J lost 6 bases; unmatched junction nucleotides: 6. CDR3: CASSEGASGSVEQYF. In DNA form, the CDR3 reads TGTGCCAGCAGTGAAGGGGCTAGCGGGAGCGTCGAGCAGTACTTC.

The rearrangement links TRBV30 to TRBJ1-5; D possibly corresponds to TRBD1 (6 bases). The V end lost 4 bases, the J end lost 4 bases, and 11 bases lay between the germline ends. This CDR3 spans 13 amino acids. Germline loops: CDR1 GTSNPN, CDR2 SVGIG (reference sequence). CDR3 residues: CAWTTQGNQPQHF. The CDR3 DNA follows: TGTGCCTGGACAACACAGGGTAATCAGCCCCAGCATTTT.

The rearrangement joins TRBV7-9 to TRBJ1-4; a weak D match, TRBD1 (5 bases). The CDR3 covers 14 residues. The germline V gene encodes CDR1 SEHNR and CDR2 FQNEAQ (reference sequence). Trimming pared 0 bases from V and 8 bases from J, leaving 10 bases between. For the CDR3, the DNA is TGTGCCAGCAGCTTAGCAGGGGCACAAGAAAAACTGTTTTTT. This gives the protein CASSLAGAQEKLFF.

The J gene is TRBJ1-5, the V gene TRBV4-1; 7 nucleotides match TRBD1. The trim removed 1 base at V and 7 bases at J, leaving 7 bases unmatched. The CDR3 is 15 residues long. The germline gives CDR1 MGHRA, CDR2 YSYEKL. The CDR3 region has the DNA TGCGCCAGCAGCCAAGTAACAGGGGTGGTACAGCCCCAGCATTTT. Protein: CASSQVTGVVQPQHF.

The chain uses TRBV19 and TRBJ1-1; D may be TRBD1 (5 bases). V dropped 6 bases and J dropped 1 base, with 6 bases sitting between them. The CDR3 is 12 amino acids. CDR1 LNHDA and CDR2 SQIVND come from the germline V gene (reference sequence). CDR3: CASRRGNTEAFF. In DNA form, the CDR3 reads TGTGCCAGTAGAAGGGGGAACACTGAAGCTTTCTTT.

V and J are TRBV18 and TRBJ1-1; 7 positions match TRBD1. In germline, CDR1 is KGHSH, CDR2 LQKENI. The CDR3 runs to 16 residues. Trimming removed 5 bases from V and 0 bases from J; junction bases left unmatched: 9. The DNA of the CDR3 is TGTGCCAGCTCATCAGGACAGGTACGAATGAACACTGAAGCTTTCTTT. Translated, it gives CASSSGQVRMNTEAFF.

V usage is TRBV25-1 and J usage is TRBJ1-1; D is unclear. Germline V gene lookup returns CDR1 MGHDK and CDR2 SYGVNS. This CDR3 has 13 residues. V was trimmed by 4 bases and J by 0 bases, leaving 6 bases between them. CDR3 nucleotide sequence: TGTGCCAGCAGTGTTCAGGTGAACACTGAAGCTTTCTTT. Its translation is CASSVQVNTEAFF.